These T cell receptor beta chains were read from a single sample in a study of response to subunit inactivated influenza vaccine. TCRdb analysed the RT-PCR reads with MiXCR anew, one entry per CDR3 protein. Here the sample spans 450,000 to 500,000 distinct CDR3 sequences, about a tenth being singletons. The specimen comprised PBMCs from blood, sampled roughly 47 days after vaccination. Source of these receptors: a man in his fifties or sixties who received an inactivated influenza vaccine. Both conserved end residues are trimmed from each CDR3. D genes are given only for firm matches.

D	J	V	CDR3
TRBD1	TRBJ1-1	TRBV7-2	ASSPRDSPWGTEAF
TRBD1	TRBJ2-7	TRBV10-3	AISVQGATYEQY
NA	TRBJ2-1	TRBV10-3	AIGPGLAAYNEQF
NA	TRBJ2-1	TRBV5-1	ASSPSDWSYNEQF
NA	TRBJ2-5	TRBV7-2	ASSFYSPTQY
NA	TRBJ1-2	TRBV12-3/TRBV12-4	ASSSGSRYGYT
NA	TRBJ2-1	TRBV28	ASSINEQF
NA	TRBJ2-3	TRBV20-1	SASGPKPDTQY
NA	TRBJ1-2	TRBV7-9	ASSLVAAGGYT
TRBD2	TRBJ2-1	TRBV20-1	SAREHPGLAGIEQF
TRBD1	TRBJ2-7	TRBV15	ATSRATGLSSYEQY
NA	TRBJ2-1	TRBV10-1	ASSESAQGQF
TRBD1	TRBJ2-1	TRBV6-5	ASSYSWTGAYNEQF
NA	TRBJ2-7	TRBV20-1	SAQPGQSYEQY
NA	TRBJ2-4	TRBV12-3/TRBV12-4	ASSLVEGGFAKNIQY
TRBD2	TRBJ2-5	TRBV7-3	ASSPTGSGSRRETQY
NA	TRBJ2-3	TRBV5-1	ASSSLDTGTDTQY
NA	TRBJ2-3	TRBV4-2	ASSQEASSRADTQN
NA	TRBJ2-1	TRBV9	ASSPPSTYNEQF
TRBD2	TRBJ2-1	TRBV5-4	ASTPGTSGNEQF
TRBD1	TRBJ2-5	TRBV5-1	ASSPGTGVETQY
TRBD2	TRBJ2-5	TRBV20-1	CARDRPSGGYQETQY
TRBD1	TRBJ2-1	TRBV2	ASSMDRGNNEQF
NA	TRBJ2-3	TRBV20-1	SASQAVTDTQY
NA	TRBJ2-5	TRBV12-3/TRBV12-4	ASRGVGETQY
NA	TRBJ2-3	TRBV7-9	ASRPRAGESTDTQY
NA	TRBJ2-2	TRBV18	ASSPEGKLF
TRBD1	TRBJ1-6	TRBV6-2/TRBV6-3	ASSYRTGASPLH
NA	TRBJ2-3	TRBV6-2/TRBV6-3	ASSPGRGQY
NA	TRBJ2-1	TRBV6-2/TRBV6-3	ASSYLGAVGEQF
NA	TRBJ1-1	TRBV12-5	ASGLKFMLTERGTEAF
NA	TRBJ2-5	TRBV12-3/TRBV12-4	ASSRHYGETQY
NA	TRBJ2-2	TRBV7-2	ASRGGLLGTGELF
NA	TRBJ2-1	TRBV7-2	ASSAAGIRSFGEQF
NA	TRBJ2-5	TRBV15	ATSRENQETQY
TRBD1	TRBJ1-4	TRBV12-3/TRBV12-4	ASSRDRANEKLF
TRBD1	TRBJ2-2	TRBV5-6	ASSLRDRVNTGELF
TRBD2	TRBJ2-5	TRBV7-2	ASSSNQRGPETQY
TRBD2	TRBJ2-7	TRBV20-1	SAWTGGEQY
TRBD2	TRBJ2-1	TRBV14	ASSQTGGGPGNEQF
NA	TRBJ2-7	TRBV4-2	ASSQDGTPTYEQY
TRBD1	TRBJ2-7	TRBV12-3/TRBV12-4	ASSWDRELPYEQY
NA	TRBJ1-2	TRBV4-3	ASSQRQRDGYGYT
NA	TRBJ2-3	TRBV3-1	ASSQDRRTSPDTQY
NA	TRBJ2-2	TRBV20-1	SASGTLNTGELF
NA	TRBJ1-2	TRBV5-1	ASSLDRRPVADGYT